The source of this TCR beta chain is a study of blood T cell repertoires in COVID-19. Generated by immunoSEQ multiplex PCR, the TCRdb table keeps only in-frame clones and is missing some. This table holds roughly 260,000 clones, 88% found once. The germline CDR1 and CDR2 sequences are PRHDT and FYEKMQ (reference sequence). The CDR3 contains 14 residues. J was trimmed by 3 bases and V by 3 bases; bases with no gene match: 1. The TCR sequence derives from a woman aged 25 to 39 with COVID-19, enrolled during active disease. The V call is TRBV13, the J call TRBJ2-3; TRBD2 aligns across 9 bases. Sequenced sample: peripheral blood. The CDR3: CASSFSGRTDTQYF. The CDR3 DNA reads TGTGCCAGCAGCTTTAGCGGGAGAACAGATACGCAGTATTTT.